Detailed here is one T cell receptor (beta chain). A read error may produce the germline difference seen at one junction end. Germline V gene lookup returns CDR1 MNHNY and CDR2 SVGAGI (reference sequence). CDR3 length equals 16 residues. Original processing notes: It was from reference gene primer amplification that nucleated cell counts were estimated. The data were produced by immunoSEQ multiplex PCR, yet TCRdb's version contains in-frame clones alone and is incomplete. The V and J calls and clone size are taken from that table; D and trimming were inferred from the DNA. The sample has around 250,000 clones, around 82% seen once. This specimen comes from a study of blood T cell repertoires in COVID-19.

Sequenced sample: peripheral blood. The sequence came from a man aged 35 to 55 with active or convalescent COVID-19. The V and J genes are TRBV6-6 and TRBJ2-7, with TRBD2 identical over 10 bases. CDR3 sequence reads: CASSHSLAGAAYEQYF. CDR3 DNA: TGTGCCAGCAGTCACTCCCTAGCGGGGGCCGCCTACGAGCAGTACTTC.